Presented here are 26 T cell receptor beta chains from one specimen sequenced in a study of regulatory T cells in long-lasting Graves disease. Construction of TCR beta libraries relied on iRepertoire HTBI primers and on Arm-PCR targeting CDR3 regions. From the multiplex PCR reads, TCRdb called clonotypes with MiXCR, one entry per CDR3 protein. The profile shows roughly 420,000 distinct CDR3 sequences, around 13% of them singletons. The time point: newly diagnosed GD, antithyroid drugs for less than 3 months. After RNA was extracted from PBMCs, the TCR library was made from it. This sample was also put to use in a study of T cells in Graves' hyperthyroidism and ophthalmopathy.

Sequencing used peripheral blood mononuclear cells (PBMCs), obtained at new diagnosis, from a patient treated with antithyroid drugs. The receptors stem from a woman in her 50s with Graves disease.

A remark on this clonotype: The conserved final phenylalanine or tryptophan is absent from the CDR3, which likely points to a read error. No DNA is shown, since the ends of the CDR3 on it are uncertain; the CDR3 is the one TCRdb lists. The chain links TRBV20-1 to TRBJ2-4; TRBD2, the table's D call, lacks a check against the DNA. Germline CDR1 and CDR2: DFQATT and SNEGSKA (reference sequence). Counting both end residues, the CDR3 totals 17 amino acids. The CDR3 loop is CSARSGLAGHYEQYFGP.

This clonotype appeared many times. CDR3 loop: CASSEDTGGDEYF. The CDR3 nucleotides read TGTGCCAGCAGTGAAGATACGGGGGGCGACGAGTACTTC. The chain links TRBV2 to TRBJ2-7; perhaps TRBD2 as D (7 bases). V lost 1 base and J 11 bases, leaving 15 bases between the germline ends. The CDR3 loop spans 13 amino acids. CDR1 is SNHLY, CDR2 FYNNEI, per germline.

The rearrangement links TRBV29-1 to TRBJ1-4; D is unresolved. The CDR3 length is 15 residues. Between the trimmed V and J ends, which lost 8 bases and 0 bases, there was a span of 16 bases. The V gene's germline CDR1 is SQVTM and CDR2 ANQGSEA. The CDR3 DNA reads as TGCAGCCCATCCTCGTTTCGGTCAACTAATGAAAAACTGTTTTTT. Translation gives CSPSSFRSTNEKLFF.

In this sample, this clonotype turned up many times. The V and J genes are TRBV13 and TRBJ1-5; TRBD1 is a possible D gene (5 bases). The CDR3 has 12 residues. Germline CDR1 reads PRHDT; CDR2 reads FYEKMQ (reference sequence). V gave up 4 bases and J gave up 6 bases, with 7 bases separating them. CDR3 region: CASSSGRQPQHF. The CDR3 DNA reads TGTGCCAGCAGCTCGGGGCGTCAGCCCCAGCATTTT.

In its sample, this clonotype was seen many times. This chain joins TRBV5-1 and TRBJ1-1, with D perhaps TRBD1 (5 bases). From germline, CDR1 is SGHRS and CDR2 YFSETQ. V lost 1 base and J lost 0, with 10 bases in between. The CDR3 consists of 15 residues. CDR3 protein: CASSLNEGMNTEAFF. In nucleotides, the CDR3 is TGCGCCAGCAGCTTGAATGAGGGGATGAACACTGAAGCTTTCTTT.

The chain is built from TRBV9 and TRBJ1-2; TRBD1 might be the D (5 bases). This CDR3 comprises 15 residues. The V end was cut by 3 bases, the J end by 12 bases, with 24 bases between. Per the germline V gene, CDR1 is SGDLS and CDR2 is YYNGEE. The CDR3 here is CASSDYRDRPEADTF. Written as DNA, the CDR3 is TGTGCCAGCAGCGATTACCGGGACCGCCCGGAAGCTGACACCTTC.

The chain uses TRBV3-1 and TRBJ2-7; possibly TRBD2 for D (5 bases). V was trimmed by 4 bases and J by 6 bases, leaving 22 bases between them. CDR1 LGHDT and CDR2 YNNKEL come from the germline V gene (reference sequence). The CDR3 is made up of 16 amino acids. CDR3 amino acids: CASSPRGRGVIIEQYF. In nucleotides, the CDR3 is TGTGCCAGCAGCCCCCGTGGTCGGGGAGTAATTATCGAGCAGTACTTC.

Ten or more counts support this clonotype. V and J are TRBV28 and TRBJ2-4, with D possibly matching TRBD2 (6 bases). The CDR3 runs 13 residues. Trimming stripped 6 bases from V and 10 bases from J, with 16 bases between. CDR1 is MDHEN, CDR2 SYDVKM, per germline. CDR3 loop: CASRASSGGIQYF. Here the CDR3 DNA reads TGTGCCAGCAGGGCCTCGTCCGGGGGAATTCAGTACTTC.

With respect to this clonotype: A much larger clone sits a single nucleotide away, making a read error possible. The rearrangement links TRBV6-9 to TRBJ1-4; 10 bases align to TRBD1. The V segment lost 4 bases and the J segment 9 bases; nucleotides outside the gene matches: 11. This CDR3 region has 16 residues. Germline V gene sequence: CDR1 MNHGY, CDR2 SVAAGI. CDR3 region: CASSFRFDRGRKKLFF. The CDR3 coding sequence is TGTGCCAGCAGTTTCCGCTTCGACAGGGGGCGAAAAAAACTGTTTTTT.

On this clonotype itself: Being one base from a much bigger clone, this may be a read error. The chain employs TRBV29-1 and TRBJ2-3; weak D call: TRBD1 (5 bases). The J call could be wrong; TRBJ1-5 is a better fit for the DNA end. Germline V gene sequence: CDR1 SQVTM, CDR2 ANQGSEA. The CDR3 is 15 residues long. CDR3 in DNA: TGCAGCGTTGAAGATCTGGGCGGGACCTCAGATACGCAGCATTTT. Its translation: CSVEDLGGTSDTQHF.

This clonotype was recorded many times. The V and J genes are TRBV27 and TRBJ1-2; D is uncertain. Germline V gene data show CDR1 as MNHEY and CDR2 as SMNVEV (reference sequence). V gave up 5 bases and J gave up 8 bases, with 15 bases separating them. This CDR3 has 13 amino acids. For the CDR3, the DNA is TGTGCCAGCAGTAAGGGCCCCGAGCTCGGCTACACCTTC. Translation gives CASSKGPELGYTF.

This clonotype was seen only a few times. V is TRBV20-1 and J is TRBJ2-1, with a tentative D call TRBD1 (5 bases). Trimming pared 3 bases from V and 2 bases from J, leaving 11 bases between. Germline assignment: CDR1 DFQATT and CDR2 SNEGSKA (reference sequence). The CDR3 runs to 14 residues. The CDR3: CSARVGAPYNEQFF. As DNA, the CDR3 is TGCAGTGCTAGGGTAGGGGCTCCCTACAATGAGCAGTTCTTC.

This clonotype was recorded a few times. J is TRBJ2-6 and V is TRBV29-1; D uncertain. Deletions cut 4 bases from V and 3 bases from J, with 7 bases between. CDR3 length: 13 residues. CDR1 and CDR2 (germline): SQVTM, ANQGSEA. This CDR3 is CSVGDGGANVLTF. Written as DNA, the CDR3 is TGCAGCGTTGGGGATGGTGGGGCCAACGTCCTGACTTTC.

This clonotype was counted at least ten times. This chain uses TRBV5-1 with TRBJ2-1, with 13 bases fitting TRBD2. The germline V gene encodes CDR1 SGHRS and CDR2 YFSETQ. The CDR3 runs 16 residues. The junction had 4 bases not matched to a gene; V was cut back by 0 bases and J by 7 bases. The CDR3 sequence is CASSLDWTSGSNEQFF. The CDR3 DNA follows: TGCGCCAGCAGCTTGGATTGGACTAGCGGGAGTAATGAGCAGTTCTTC.

For the CDR3, the DNA is TGTGCCGCCGGGTTAGGTACTAGCACAGATACGCAGTATTTT. It codes for CAAGLGTSTDTQYF. The chain is built from TRBV5-5 and TRBJ2-3; D not resolved. V lost 10 bases, J lost 0 bases, and 15 bases lay in between. CDR1 and CDR2 from the germline V gene are SGHKS and YYEKEE (reference sequence). This CDR3 contains 14 residues.

This clonotype was recorded many times. The chain uses TRBV12-3 or TRBV12-4 and TRBJ2-3; TRBD2 aligns across 7 bases. J was trimmed by 8 bases and V by 7 bases; bases with no gene match: 12. The CDR3 is 14 residues long. In nucleotides, the CDR3 is TGTGCCAGCACCGGGCGGGGGTTTCTCGGTACGCAGTATTTT. Protein product: CASTGRGFLGTQYF.

The chain has TRBV2 and TRBJ2-7, with 8 bases lining up with TRBD2. The CDR3 has 14 amino acids. The junction had 9 bases not matched to a gene; V was cut back by 6 bases and J by 5 bases. Germline CDR1 reads SNHLY; CDR2 reads FYNNEI. For the CDR3, the DNA is TGTGCCAGCAGCAGCGCAGGACTAGCAGACGAGCAGTACTTC. This codes for CASSSAGLADEQYF.

This chain uses TRBV28 with TRBJ2-1; the match to TRBD2 covers 8 bases. With 3 bases clipped from V and 6 bases from J, the junction kept 4 bases outside the gene matches. The germline V gene encodes CDR1 MDHEN and CDR2 SYDVKM. The CDR3 has 14 amino acids. CDR3 residues: CASSLYGGGNEQFF. CDR3 nucleotides: TGTGCCAGCAGTTTGTACGGGGGGGGCAATGAGCAGTTCTTC.

This clonotype was detected ten times or more. J is TRBJ2-7 and V is TRBV14, with TRBD2 identical over 8 bases. With V trimmed by 2 bases and J by 3 bases, 12 bases remained unmatched. This CDR3 is 17 amino acids long. Germline values: CDR1 SGHDN, CDR2 FVKESK. CDR3 sequence (DNA): TGTGCCAGCAGCCAATCGGGAGGGATGGGGTTCGGCTACGAGCAGTACTTC. It is translated as CASSQSGGMGFGYEQYF.

This clonotype was found many times. This rearrangement joins TRBV20-1 to TRBJ1-2, with 8 bases matching TRBD1. The germline V gene encodes CDR1 DFQATT and CDR2 SNEGSKA (reference sequence). V shed 0 bases and J 4 bases; nucleotides not matched to a gene: 7. This CDR3 comprises 15 residues. The CDR3 reads CSARDSRGLGYGYTF. The CDR3 nucleotides read TGCAGTGCTAGAGACAGCAGGGGGCTGGGCTATGGCTACACCTTC.

This clonotype was found a few times. The gene calls are TRBV10-3 and TRBJ1-2, with 12 bases lining up with TRBD1. Germline values: CDR1 ENHRY, CDR2 SYGVKD. V was pared by 5 bases and J by 3 bases, with 7 bases of the junction left unmatched. There are 16 residues in the CDR3. CDR3 region: CAISPGQGAGDYGYTF. In nucleotides, the CDR3 is TGTGCCATCAGTCCGGGACAGGGGGCTGGTGACTATGGCTACACCTTC.

This clonotype was counted at least ten times. This chain connects TRBV2 to TRBJ1-4; 10 nucleotides line up with TRBD1. V was pared by 6 bases and J by 6 bases, with 4 bases of the junction left unmatched. The CDR3 extends over 14 amino acids. CDR1 SNHLY and CDR2 FYNNEI come from the germline V gene. Here the CDR3 DNA reads TGTGCCAGCAGCCTGACAGGGGGCGATGAAAAACTGTTTTTT. This sequence encodes CASSLTGGDEKLFF.

In DNA, the CDR3 is TGTGCCAGCAGTTACACGCCGGGACTAGCGGGAGTAATCTACGAGCAGTACTTC. Translated: CASSYTPGLAGVIYEQYF. V gene TRBV6-2 or TRBV6-3 combines with J gene TRBJ2-7; 14 bases are shared with TRBD2. Per the germline V gene, CDR1 is MNHEY and CDR2 is SVGEGT. Trimming took 2 bases from V and 3 from J; bases not matched to a gene: 9. The CDR3 consists of 18 residues.

This clonotype was observed at least ten times. The V call is TRBV2, the J call TRBJ2-3, with D hard to call. This CDR3 contains 14 residues. Per the germline V gene, CDR1 is SNHLY and CDR2 is FYNNEI. V dropped 3 bases and J dropped 2 bases, with 9 bases sitting between them. The CDR3 DNA reads as TGTGCCAGCAGTGAGGTGGCGGCCACAGATACGCAGTATTTT. This gives the protein CASSEVAATDTQYF.

CDR3 amino acids: CASSSARTSGRLYEQYF. DNA for the CDR3: TGTGCCAGCAGTTCCGCCAGGACTAGCGGGAGATTATACGAGCAGTACTTC. The J gene is TRBJ2-7, the V gene TRBV27; 13 bases are a match to TRBD2. The CDR3 totals 17 residues. CDR1 is MNHEY and CDR2 is SMNVEV in the germline V gene (reference sequence). Trimming at V came to 4 bases and at J to 4 bases, leaving 10 bases not matched to a gene.

This clonotype has a count of ten or more. V and J are TRBV27 and TRBJ2-1; TRBD1 aligns across 7 bases. The CDR3 runs to 15 residues. J was trimmed by 5 bases and V by 3 bases; bases with no gene match: 7. Germline CDR1 reads MNHEY; CDR2 reads SMNVEV (reference sequence). CDR3 protein: CASSFRDSFNNEQFF. CDR3 sequence (DNA): TGTGCCAGCAGTTTTAGGGACAGCTTTAACAATGAGCAGTTCTTC.